This T cell receptor beta chain comes out of a study of Tregs in tolerant kidney transplant recipients. Study-level results: Expanding Tregs on activated donor B cells appeared to best identify donor-specific TCRbeta clones. Tolerant patients' donor-specific Tregs expanded beyond overall Tregs, suggesting antigen-driven growth. Biological reproducibility was not directly addressed in this study.

Mixed chimerism was transient after nonmyeloablative marrow transplants from related graft donors. Unstimulated Tregs (CD4+CD25+CD127-) and CD4+CD25- non-Tregs were sorted from PBMCs. TCRdb's table, derived via immunoSEQ multiplex PCR, lists solely in-frame clones and lacks some. Here the sample table reports about 23,000 clones. Of note for this clone: Its specificity is not known.

This TCR was recovered from a human patient who received a combined kidney and bone marrow transplant. Some of the T cells may derive from the graft donor. The source material was CD4+ T cells from blood (PBMCs), sampled 6 months after the transplant.

The CDR3 DNA, read in part, is TGTGCCAGTAGTATCATTAGGGGCAGAGGGGCCAACGTC. Its translation is CASSIIRGRGANV. The CDR3 in full is CASSIIRGRGANVLTF. The rearrangement joins TRBV19 to TRBJ2-6; tentative D call: TRBD1 (5 bases). The CDR3 end is not reached by the read, which stops 3 residues before it; the germline J gene fills it in. V gave up 3 bases and J gave up 4 bases, with 13 bases separating them. Germline loops: CDR1 LNHDA, CDR2 SQIVND (reference sequence). This CDR3 comprises 16 residues.